This T cell receptor (beta chain) was sequenced in a study of identical twins. General study results and limits: Interpretation of the results relied on cross-sectional statistical analysis and not on following the same donors.

Ten or more counts support this clonotype. Its target is unknown. Template switching added a universal primer binding site, and final cDNA carried unique molecular identifiers. TCRdb ran MiXCR on the 5' RACE reads and lists one entry per CDR3 protein. The sample lists 200,000 to 250,000 distinct CDR3 sequences, about 7.5% seen once, with about 1.9% in the top ten. The CDR3 contains 12 residues. Trimming took 6 bases from V and 8 from J, leaving 12 bases between them. The same specimen was also included in a second study, on yellow fever vaccine responses in identical twins.

The rearrangement links TRBV12-3 or TRBV12-4 to TRBJ2-3; D gene ambiguous. This clonotype was sampled from a woman between 18 and 29 years old in good health. Sequencing was carried out using memory (CD45RO+) T cells sorted from blood. CDR3 sequence reads: CASREPRGTQYF. The DNA of the CDR3 is TGTGCCAGCAGAGAGCCCCGAGGTACGCAGTATTTT.